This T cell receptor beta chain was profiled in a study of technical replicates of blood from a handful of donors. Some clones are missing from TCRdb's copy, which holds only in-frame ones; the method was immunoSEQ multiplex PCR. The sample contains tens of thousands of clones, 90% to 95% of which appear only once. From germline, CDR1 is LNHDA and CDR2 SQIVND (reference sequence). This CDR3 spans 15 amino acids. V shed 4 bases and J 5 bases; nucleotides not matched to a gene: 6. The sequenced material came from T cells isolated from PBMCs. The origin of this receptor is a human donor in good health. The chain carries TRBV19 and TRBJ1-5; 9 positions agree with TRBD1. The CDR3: CASSRGQGLDQPQHF. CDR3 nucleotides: TGTGCCAGTAGTAGGGGACAGGGCCTAGATCAGCCCCAGCATTTT. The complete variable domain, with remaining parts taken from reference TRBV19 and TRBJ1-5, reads DGGITQSPKYLFRKEGQNVTLSCEQNLNHDAMYWYRQDPGQGLRLIYYSQIVNDFQKGDIAEGYSVSREKKESFPLTVTSAQKNPTAFYLCASSRGQGLDQPQHFGDGTRLSIL.